The 29 T cell receptor beta chains below come from one sample, sequenced in a study of identifying expanded T cells in peripheral blood. TCRdb's copy holds only in-frame clones and misses some; the assay was immunoSEQ multiplex PCR. The sample has over 100,000 clones; about 88% are singletons. Sample: blood. These receptor sequences come from a person between 18 and 75 years old in good health.

The V and J genes are TRBV19 and TRBJ2-7; tentative D call: TRBD2 (6 bases). Germline values: CDR1 LNHDA, CDR2 SQIVND (reference sequence). CDR3 length: 14 residues. Trimming removed 5 bases at V and 2 bases at J, with 13 bases between. CDR3 loop: CASSAPGGTYEQYF. CDR3 nucleotides: TGTGCCAGTAGTGCCCCCGGAGGGACCTACGAGCAGTACTTC.

The J gene is TRBJ2-1, the V gene TRBV5-1, with D maybe TRBD2 (5 bases). The CDR3 runs 15 residues. Germline V CDR1 and CDR2: SGHRS, YFSETQ. Deletions cut 3 bases from V and 1 base from J, with 11 bases between. CDR3 bases: TGCGCCAGCAGCTACGAGGGAGTGTCCTACAATGAGCAGTTCTTC. Translation: CASSYEGVSYNEQFF. Variable domain in full (rest from reference TRBV5-1 and TRBJ2-1): KAGVTQTPRYLIKTRGQQVTLSCSPISGHRSVSWYQQTPGQGLQFLFEYFSETQRNKGNFPGRFSGRQFSNSRSEMNVSTLELGDSALYLCASSYEGVSYNEQFFGPGTRLTVL.

This chain joins TRBV25-1 and TRBJ1-5; D not resolved. This CDR3 is built from 11 residues. Trimming removed 3 bases at V and 11 bases at J, with 8 bases between. Germline values: CDR1 MGHDK, CDR2 SYGVNS. The CDR3 DNA follows: TGTGCCAGCAGTGAGGGAGTGGCCCAGCATTTT. Amino acid sequence: CASSEGVAQHF.

With respect to this clone: Sequence at one end of the junction differs from germline and may be a read error. V gene TRBV28 combines with J gene TRBJ2-2; TRBD2 matches at 13 bases. Per the germline V gene, CDR1 is MDHEN and CDR2 is SYDVKM. This CDR3 comprises 17 residues. This CDR3 reads CAGSLWELAGGPGELFF. In nucleotides, the CDR3 is TGTGCCGGCAGTTTATGGGAACTAGCGGGGGGGCCCGGGGAGCTGTTTTTT. Supplemented by reference TRBV28 and TRBJ2-2, the full variable domain reads DVKVTQSSRYLVKRTGEKVFLECVQDMDHENMFWYRQDPGLGLRLIYFSYDVKMKEKGDIPEGYSVSREKKERFSLILESASTNQTSMYLCAGSLWELAGGPGELFFGEGSRLTVL.

The rearrangement joins TRBV10-3 to TRBJ1-6; D is perhaps TRBD1 (6 bases). V dropped 0 bases and J dropped 6 bases, with 15 bases sitting between them. The germline CDR1 and CDR2 sequences are ENHRY and SYGVKD. This CDR3 has 17 amino acids. CDR3 sequence reads: CAISESNLQGSNSPLHF. CDR3 in DNA: TGTGCCATCAGTGAGTCGAACTTACAGGGAAGTAATTCACCCCTCCACTTT.

V and J are TRBV10-3 and TRBJ1-4; D is unresolved. Trimming shortened V by 0 bases and J by 5 bases, and 22 bases separated the two germline ends. The length of the CDR3 is 19 residues. The V gene's germline CDR1 is ENHRY and CDR2 SYGVKD. CDR3 protein: CAISESLSRARERNEKLFF. The CDR3 nucleotides are TGTGCCATCAGTGAGTCCCTCTCTCGGGCCCGCGAAAGGAATGAAAAACTGTTTTTT.

The chain couples TRBV7-6 to TRBJ2-3; TRBD1 aligns across 7 bases. Germline V gives CDR1 SGHVS, CDR2 FNYEAQ. The CDR3 loop spans 11 amino acids. Trimming cost V 5 bases and J 15 bases; bases outside gene matches: 8. CDR3 DNA sequence: TGTGCCAGCAGCCCAGGGGACAGCGCTTATTTT. This codes for CASSPGDSAYF. The full variable domain, its missing parts supplied by reference TRBV7-6 and TRBJ2-3, is GAGVSQSPRYKVTKRGQDVALRCDPISGHVSLYWYRQALGQGPEFLTYFNYEAQQDKSGLPNDRFSAERPEGSISTLTIQRTEQRDSAMYRCASSPGDSAYFGPGTRLTVL.

The CDR3 region has the DNA TGTGCCATCAGTGAGAACAGGCTATCTGGAAACACCATATATTTT. The encoded protein is CAISENRLSGNTIYF. The gene calls are TRBV10-3 and TRBJ1-3; tentative D call: TRBD1 (5 bases). The germline V gene encodes CDR1 ENHRY and CDR2 SYGVKD. The CDR3 covers 15 residues. V lost 2 bases, J lost 1 base, and 9 bases lay in between.

This rearrangement joins TRBV9 to TRBJ2-7; D is tentatively TRBD1 or TRBD2 (5 bases each). The CDR3 covers 14 residues. CDR1 and CDR2 from the germline V gene are SGDLS and YYNGEE. Deletions cut 0 bases from V and 2 bases from J, with 9 bases between. The CDR3 DNA sequence: TGTGCCAGCAGCGTAGACGGGGCCCCCTACGAGCAGTACTTC. It encodes CASSVDGAPYEQYF.

The chain joins TRBV6-1 to TRBJ2-7; D remains unclear. The CDR3 contains 15 residues. V was cut by 6 bases and J by 3 bases, with 18 bases left in between. Germline CDR1 MNHNS, CDR2 SASEGT. For the CDR3, the DNA is TGTGCCAGCAGCCAGATAGGAGTCCTTCGCTACGAGCAGTACTTC. Its translation: CASSQIGVLRYEQYF.

The chain links TRBV2 to TRBJ1-2, with 8 bases matching TRBD1. V was clipped by 6 bases and J by 0 bases; unmatched bases: 3. The CDR3 has 14 residues. The germline gives CDR1 SNHLY, CDR2 FYNNEI. Written as DNA, the CDR3 is TGTGCCAGCAGCGGACAGGGAGCTAACTATGGCTACACCTTC. Translated: CASSGQGANYGYTF.

The chain combines TRBV14 with TRBJ1-2; D is uncertain. Germline V lookup: CDR1 SGHDN, CDR2 FVKESK. Trimming cost V 1 base and J 6 bases, with 15 bases left between them. The CDR3 length is 15 residues. The CDR3 DNA is TGTGCCAGCAGCCAAGGGCCCCCGGTTAGGGATGGCTACACCTTC. Amino acids: CASSQGPPVRDGYTF.

The rearrangement uses TRBV6-1 and TRBJ2-3; D is ambiguous. V gave up 2 bases and J gave up 0 bases, with 15 bases separating them. Per the germline V gene, CDR1 is MNHNS and CDR2 is SASEGT. The CDR3 loop spans 17 amino acids. The CDR3 spells CASSEIQAFFSTDTQYF. CDR3 nucleotides: TGTGCCAGCAGTGAAATTCAGGCATTCTTTAGCACAGATACGCAGTATTTT.

The chain links TRBV10-3 to TRBJ2-3; D unresolved. Trimming removed 3 bases at V and 0 bases at J, with 10 bases between. This CDR3 is 15 amino acids long. CDR1 and CDR2 from the germline V gene are ENHRY and SYGVKD. CDR3 residues: CAISEGGLSTDTQYF. The CDR3 bases are TGTGCCATCAGTGAAGGCGGCCTGAGCACAGATACGCAGTATTTT.

This clone came up once. The gene calls are TRBV5-1 and TRBJ1-4; no clear D gene. CDR3 length: 14 amino acids. Deletions cut 0 bases from V and 4 bases from J, with 7 bases between. Germline lookup yields CDR1 SGHRS and CDR2 YFSETQ. CDR3 sequence: CASSLDLGNEKLFF. The DNA for the CDR3 is TGCGCCAGCAGCTTGGATTTGGGTAATGAAAAACTGTTTTTT.

The gene calls are TRBV9 and TRBJ2-7; D is ambiguous. Germline assignment: CDR1 SGDLS and CDR2 YYNGEE. Trimming left V 0 bases short and J 6 bases short, with 7 bases between. The CDR3 runs 12 residues. This CDR3 is CASSVEGAEQYF. Written as DNA, the CDR3 is TGTGCCAGCAGCGTAGAAGGAGCCGAGCAGTACTTC.

This chain joins TRBV5-4 and TRBJ1-2, with 7 bases matching TRBD1. V trimming: 1 base; J trimming: 2 bases; junction bases outside the gene matches: 8. The CDR3 runs 16 residues. Germline V gives CDR1 SGHNT, CDR2 YYREEE (reference sequence). CDR3 sequence (DNA): TGTGCCAGCAGCTTGTTCGTGGCCAGGGGGAACTATGGCTACACCTTC. This encodes CASSLFVARGNYGYTF.

The rearrangement uses TRBV9 and TRBJ2-3; D call uncertain. The CDR3 contains 15 residues. Germline lookup yields CDR1 SGDLS and CDR2 YYNGEE. V lost 4 bases and J 0 bases, leaving 12 bases between the germline ends. As DNA, the CDR3 is TGTGCCAGCAGCTCCCGACAAGGGAGCACAGATACGCAGTATTTT. It encodes CASSSRQGSTDTQYF.

The DNA of the CDR3 is TGTGCCAGCAGCACCCGGGACACAATAAAGGAGCAGTACTTC. Translated: CASSTRDTIKEQYF. The chain is built from TRBV21-1 and TRBJ2-7; the tabulated D call, TRBD1, remains unverified against the DNA. TRBV21-1 is assigned pseudogene status. CDR3 size: 14 residues.

The genes are TRBV7-2 and TRBJ2-1; a weak D match, TRBD2 (5 bases). V lost 4 bases and J 2 bases, leaving 9 bases between the germline ends. The V gene's germline CDR1 is SGHTA and CDR2 FQGNSA. CDR3 length equals 14 residues. In DNA, the CDR3 is TGTGCCAGCAGCTCACTAGGCACCTACAATGAGCAGTTCTTC. Translating gives CASSSLGTYNEQFF.

This clone came up once. This chain joins TRBV27 and TRBJ1-6; 9 nucleotides match TRBD1. The J segment lost 10 bases and the V segment lost 7 bases, leaving 11 bases of the junction unmatched. The germline V gene encodes CDR1 MNHEY and CDR2 SMNVEV (reference sequence). CDR3 size: 15 residues. The CDR3 DNA sequence: TGTGCCAGCACTGGGACAGGGTCCATGGGGTCACCCCTCCACTTT. Protein product: CASTGTGSMGSPLHF.

This chain joins TRBV6-1 and TRBJ2-1; D ambiguous. Trimming pared 0 bases from V and 12 bases from J, leaving 12 bases between. The CDR3 runs 13 residues. Germline-derived CDR1 and CDR2 are MNHNS and SASEGT. CDR3 bases: TGTGCCAGCAGTGAAGCGCTTCCAGACCTGCAGTTCTTC. This encodes CASSEALPDLQFF.

The chain combines TRBV7-8 with TRBJ2-2; 7 positions agree with TRBD1. This CDR3 has 16 amino acids. Trimming at V came to 4 bases and at J to 6 bases, leaving 11 bases not matched to a gene. Germline loops: CDR1 SGHVS, CDR2 FQNEAQ. CDR3 sequence: CASSSFLGGESGELFF. CDR3 DNA sequence: TGTGCCAGCAGCTCATTCTTAGGGGGCGAATCCGGGGAGCTGTTTTTT.

The DNA of the CDR3 is TGCAGCACAATCCTAGCGGGAGAGGACGAGCAGTACTTC. Protein sequence: CSTILAGEDEQYF. The V gene is TRBV29-1, the J gene TRBJ2-7, with 10 bases identical to TRBD2. The length of the CDR3 is 13 residues. The junction had 9 bases not matched to a gene; V was cut back by 8 bases and J by 5 bases. In germline, CDR1 is SQVTM, CDR2 ANQGSEA.

The chain recombines TRBV28 with TRBJ1-4; 9 nucleotides align to TRBD1. Looked up from germline, CDR1 is MDHEN and CDR2 is SYDVKM. The V gene end was trimmed by 5 bases and the J gene end by 10 bases; junction bases not matched to a gene: 11. The CDR3 totals 15 residues. CDR3 sequence: CASSGTGTGWRKLFF. The CDR3 DNA sequence: TGTGCCAGCAGTGGTACCGGGACAGGGTGGAGAAAACTGTTTTTT.

V gene TRBV7-2 combines with J gene TRBJ1-5; D not certain. The CDR3 is made up of 14 amino acids. V was clipped by 5 bases and J by 6 bases, with 14 bases between them. Germline V gene lookup returns CDR1 SGHTA and CDR2 FQGNSA. The CDR3 sequence is CASSPEAVSQPQHF. Here the CDR3 DNA reads TGTGCCAGCAGCCCCGAGGCAGTGAGTCAGCCCCAGCATTTT.

V gene TRBV5-1 combines with J gene TRBJ2-2; TRBD2 matches at 14 bases. V gave up 4 bases and J gave up 0 bases; unmatched junction bases: 8. Germline CDR1 is SGHRS and CDR2 is YFSETQ. The CDR3 length is 19 residues. In DNA form, the CDR3 reads TGCGCCAGCAGCCCTGGACTAGCGGGGGGTTACGCGAACACCGGGGAGCTGTTTTTT. Translated, it gives CASSPGLAGGYANTGELFF.

This CDR3 reads CAWTGTGGGGTEAFF. The CDR3, as DNA: TGTGCCTGGACCGGGACAGGAGGGGGGGGCACTGAAGCTTTCTTT. V gene TRBV30 combines with J gene TRBJ1-1, with 8 bases aligning to TRBD1. CDR1 and CDR2 (germline): GTSNPN, SVGIG (reference sequence). CDR3 length: 15 amino acids. The V segment lost 4 bases and the J segment 4 bases; nucleotides outside the gene matches: 11.

The chain links TRBV5-6 to TRBJ2-1, with 10 bases matching TRBD1. The CDR3 length is 17 residues. Germline CDR1 and CDR2: SGHDT and YYEEEE. J was trimmed by 9 bases and V by 4 bases; bases with no gene match: 16. CDR3 DNA sequence: TGTGCCAGCAGCCTACCAAAGACACGCCGGGACAGGGGTGAGCAGTTCTTC. It is translated as CASSLPKTRRDRGEQFF.